The 16 T cell receptor beta chains given below trace back to one sample, sequenced in a study of STAT5B mutations in CD4+ large granular lymphocyte leukemia (dated by TCRdb to between 2022 and 2023). Library method: the immunoSEQ multiplex PCR assay. TCRdb provides this immuneACCESS table in a form limited to in-frame rearrangements. Some clones are lacking; in checked studies, under half of them reflect an unresolved V gene, and why the rest are absent is not known. Present in this sample are just under 20,000 clones, around 85% of which were seen just once. The top ten clones comprise approximately 13% of the sample. The sequencing input was CD4+ T cells from blood buffy coats. These receptors were obtained from a human donor in good health.

The chain joins TRBV11-2 to TRBJ2-7; D tentatively fits TRBD1 or TRBD2 (6 bases each). The CDR3 totals 15 residues. V lost 0 bases to trimming and J lost 6 bases, with 15 bases between them. CDR1 SGHAT and CDR2 FQNNGV come from the germline V gene. For the CDR3, the DNA is TGTGCCAGCAGCTTAGACGTCGGGGGCTCGGGCGAGCAGTACTTC. Translation: CASSLDVGGSGEQYF.

This clone was found once. The V and J genes are TRBV19 and TRBJ2-3; 10 bases line up with TRBD2. V dropped 5 bases and J dropped 3; count of bases not matched to a gene: 5. The CDR3 sequence is 15 residues long. CDR1 and CDR2 (germline): LNHDA, SQIVND (reference sequence). CDR3: CASSQTSGSTDTQYF. The DNA for the CDR3 is TGTGCCAGTAGTCAGACTAGCGGGTCGACAGATACGCAGTATTTT. Full variable domain (rest looked up from reference TRBV19 and TRBJ2-3): DGGITQSPKYLFRKEGQNVTLSCEQNLNHDAMYWYRQDPGQGLRLIYYSQIVNDFQKGDIAEGYSVSREKKESFPLTVTSAQKNPTAFYLCASSQTSGSTDTQYFGPGTRLTVL.

The chain employs TRBV6-1 and TRBJ2-7; 8 bases map to TRBD2. This CDR3 is 13 amino acids long. The germline V gene has CDR1 MNHNS and CDR2 SASEGT. The J segment lost 6 bases and the V segment lost 5 bases, leaving 6 bases of the junction unmatched. CDR3 amino acids: CASSSGTRSEQYF. CDR3 bases: TGTGCCAGCAGTTCCGGGACTAGGAGCGAGCAGTACTTC.

The rearrangement joins TRBV6-5 to TRBJ1-1; perhaps TRBD1 as D (5 bases). The CDR3 consists of 15 residues. The V gene lost 0 bases and the J gene lost 0 bases, with 8 bases spanning the gap. Germline V lookup: CDR1 MNHEY, CDR2 SVGAGI. In DNA form, the CDR3 reads TGTGCCAGCAGTTACTCGGCAGGGATGAACACTGAAGCTTTCTTT. Its translation: CASSYSAGMNTEAFF.

J is TRBJ2-3 and V is TRBV7-7; D gene unclear. V lost 0 bases to trimming and J lost 5 bases, with 12 bases between them. The CDR3 totals 15 residues. In germline, CDR1 is SSHAT, CDR2 FNYEAQ (reference sequence). CDR3 in amino acids: CASSLAGMAVDTQYF. The CDR3 DNA is TGTGCCAGCAGCTTAGCGGGGATGGCGGTAGATACGCAGTATTTT.

This clone has more than one count but fewer than ten. The chain uses TRBV5-1 and TRBJ2-2, with D tentatively TRBD2 (6 bases). The germline gives CDR1 SGHRS, CDR2 YFSETQ. The CDR3 loop spans 13 amino acids. V lost 4 bases and J lost 5, with 9 bases in between. CDR3 DNA sequence: TGCGCCAGCAGCCATGGGACTACCGGGGAGCTGTTTTTT. This gives the protein CASSHGTTGELFF.

The rearrangement uses TRBV15 and TRBJ2-1; no clear D gene. Trimming left V 4 bases short and J 0 bases short, with 10 bases between. CDR1 is LNHNV and CDR2 is YYDKDF in the germline V gene (reference sequence). This CDR3 spans 15 amino acids. The DNA for the CDR3 is TGTGCCACCAGCACTAGGGCTAGCTCCTACAATGAGCAGTTCTTC. It encodes CATSTRASSYNEQFF.

V is TRBV18 and J is TRBJ2-5; TRBD1 matches 9 bases. This CDR3 has 15 residues. Germline V gene sequence: CDR1 KGHSH, CDR2 LQKENI. The V and J ends lost 1 base and 5 bases, in that order; junction bases with no gene match: 5. CDR3 in DNA: TGTGCCAGCTCACCACGGGACAGGGCCGAGGAGACCCAGTACTTC. Residues: CASSPRDRAEETQYF.

The chain has TRBV6-7 and TRBJ2-3, with unresolved D. Being an ORF, TRBV6-7 has a function that is uncertain. The CDR3 is made up of 13 amino acids. V lost 7 bases and J 2 bases, leaving 10 bases between the germline ends. CDR3 in DNA: TGTGCCAGCATTGAAGAGGACACAGATACGCAGTATTTT. Its translation: CASIEEDTDTQYF.

This clone was observed a single time. The CDR3 DNA sequence: TGTGCCTGGAGTGTGATTCGCTACGAGCAGTACTTC. This codes for CAWSVIRYEQYF. The chain couples TRBV30 to TRBJ2-7, with unresolved D. Trimming took off 0 bases at V and 3 bases at J, with 6 bases between the two ends. This CDR3 region has 12 residues. Germline V gives CDR1 GTSNPN, CDR2 SVGIG (reference sequence).

V and J are TRBV15 and TRBJ2-1; D is ambiguous. The CDR3 totals 14 residues. V dropped 0 bases and J dropped 15 bases, with 18 bases sitting between them. Germline CDR1 is LNHNV and CDR2 is YYDKDF (reference sequence). CDR3: CATSRDQQSLSRFF. As DNA, the CDR3 is TGTGCCACCAGCAGAGATCAACAATCCCTAAGTCGGTTCTTC.

The chain links TRBV5-5 to TRBJ2-5; D may be TRBD1 (6 bases). The germline gives CDR1 SGHKS, CDR2 YYEKEE (reference sequence). This CDR3 is built from 13 residues. V lost 2 bases to trimming and J lost 4 bases, with 9 bases between them. In DNA form, the CDR3 reads TGTGCCAGCAGCTTTCAGGGGCGAGAGACCCAGTACTTC. It codes for CASSFQGRETQYF.

The V call is TRBV30, the J call TRBJ1-1, with D uncertain. V dropped 0 bases and J dropped 5 bases, with 13 bases sitting between them. From germline, CDR1 is GTSNPN and CDR2 SVGIG (reference sequence). The length of the CDR3 is 14 residues. CDR3 amino acids: CAWSVTIGRTEAFF. The CDR3 coding sequence is TGTGCCTGGAGTGTAACAATCGGGAGGACTGAAGCTTTCTTT. Filled out from reference TRBV30 and TRBJ1-1, the complete variable domain reads SQTIHQWPATLVQPVGSPLSLECTVEGTSNPNLYWYRQAAGRGLQLLFYSVGIGQISSEVPQNLSASRPQDRQFILSSKKLLLSDSGFYLCAWSVTIGRTEAFFGQGTRLTVV.

This sequence joins TRBV6-1 and TRBJ1-3, with D maybe TRBD1 (6 bases). Trimming took 8 bases from V and 3 from J, leaving 11 bases between them. The CDR3 contains 13 residues. In germline, CDR1 is MNHNS, CDR2 SASEGT. The CDR3 protein is CASSSGVGNTIYF. Written as DNA, the CDR3 is TGTGCCAGCTCTTCAGGGGTTGGAAACACCATATATTTT.

The gene calls are TRBV5-6 and TRBJ1-2; the D gene is possibly TRBD1 (5 bases). V shed 4 bases and J shed 5 bases, with 18 bases lying between them. Germline assignment: CDR1 SGHDT and CDR2 YYEEEE. The CDR3 is 15 amino acids. The chain's CDR3 is CASSSGTARSYGYTF. The CDR3 bases are TGTGCCAGCAGCAGCGGGACCGCTAGGTCGTATGGCTACACCTTC.

V and J are TRBV5-4 and TRBJ2-6; D might be TRBD1 (6 bases). With 4 bases removed from V and 4 bases from J, the gap between germline ends came to 15 bases. The length of the CDR3 is 16 residues. Germline V CDR1 and CDR2: SGHNT, YYREEE (reference sequence). CDR3 DNA sequence: TGTGCCAGCAGCCTAGGGACACCCTCCGGGGCCAACGTCCTGACTTTC. Protein: CASSLGTPSGANVLTF.